The TCR beta chain under discussion was sequenced for a study of T cells in narcolepsy. Overall study results and limits: Autoreactive clone sequences were missing from some blood memory CD4+ repertoires. Healthy controls reportedly lacked the autoreactive clonotypes serially found in patients' blood. Same-patient CSF and blood CD4+ T cell clonotypes included HCRT-specific and TRIB2-specific autoreactive ones.

The CDR3 length is 13 residues. The V end lost 0 bases, the J end lost 4 bases, and 4 bases lay between the germline ends. Per germline, CDR1 WSHSY and CDR2 SAAADI. Measured with immunoSEQ multiplex PCR; TCRdb has only the in-frame clones, and not every one. The table includes about 32,000 clones, around 86% detected once. This clone was counted between two and nine times. Its matching antigen is unknown. The sample comprised memory (CD45RA-) CD4+ T cells from blood. The sequence was obtained from a human donor in good health. This rearrangement joins TRBV10-2 to TRBJ1-5; no clear D gene. For the CDR3, the DNA is TGCGCCAGCAGTGAGTCGGGGAATCAGCCCCAGCATTTT. It yields the protein CASSESGNQPQHF.